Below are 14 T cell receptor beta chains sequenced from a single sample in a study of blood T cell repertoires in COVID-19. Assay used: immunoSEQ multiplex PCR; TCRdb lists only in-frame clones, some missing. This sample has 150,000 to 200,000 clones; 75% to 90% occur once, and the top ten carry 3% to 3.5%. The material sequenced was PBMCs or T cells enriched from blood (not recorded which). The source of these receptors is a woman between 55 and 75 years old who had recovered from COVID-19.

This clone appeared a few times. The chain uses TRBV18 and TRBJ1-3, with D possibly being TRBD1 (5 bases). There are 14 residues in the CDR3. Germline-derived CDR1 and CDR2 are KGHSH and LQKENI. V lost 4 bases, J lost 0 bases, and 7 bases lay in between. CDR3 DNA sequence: TGTGCCAGCTCACTCGACAGCTCTGGAAACACCATATATTTT. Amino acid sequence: CASSLDSSGNTIYF.

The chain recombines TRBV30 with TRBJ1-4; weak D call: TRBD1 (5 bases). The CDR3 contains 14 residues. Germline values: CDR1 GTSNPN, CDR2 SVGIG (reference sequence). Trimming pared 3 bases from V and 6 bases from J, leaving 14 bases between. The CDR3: CAWSRTFKDEKLFF. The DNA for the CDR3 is TGTGCCTGGAGCAGGACATTTAAGGATGAAAAACTGTTTTTT. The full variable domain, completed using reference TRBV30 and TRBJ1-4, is SQTIHQWPATLVQPVGSPLSLECTVEGTSNPNLYWYRQAAGRGLQLLFYSVGIGQISSEVPQNLSASRPQDRQFILSSKKLLLSDSGFYLCAWSRTFKDEKLFFGSGTQLSVL.

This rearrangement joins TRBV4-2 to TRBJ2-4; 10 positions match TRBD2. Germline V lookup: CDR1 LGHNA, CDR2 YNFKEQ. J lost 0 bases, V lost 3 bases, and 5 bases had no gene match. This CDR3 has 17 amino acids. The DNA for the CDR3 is TGTGCCAGCAGCCAGTCTAGCGGGGGTCTAGCCAAAAACATTCAGTACTTC. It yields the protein CASSQSSGGLAKNIQYF.

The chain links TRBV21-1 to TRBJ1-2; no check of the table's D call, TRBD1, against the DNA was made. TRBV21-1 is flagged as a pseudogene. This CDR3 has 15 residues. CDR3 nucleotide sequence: TGTGCCAGCAGCACCCCTGACAGGACGGCCTATGGCTACACCTTC. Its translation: CASSTPDRTAYGYTF.

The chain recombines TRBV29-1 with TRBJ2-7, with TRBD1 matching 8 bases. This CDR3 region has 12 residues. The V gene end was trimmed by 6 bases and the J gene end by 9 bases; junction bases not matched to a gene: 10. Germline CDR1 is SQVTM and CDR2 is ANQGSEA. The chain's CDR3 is CSVGQVGGMQYF. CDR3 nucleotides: TGCAGCGTGGGACAGGTCGGCGGTATGCAGTACTTC.

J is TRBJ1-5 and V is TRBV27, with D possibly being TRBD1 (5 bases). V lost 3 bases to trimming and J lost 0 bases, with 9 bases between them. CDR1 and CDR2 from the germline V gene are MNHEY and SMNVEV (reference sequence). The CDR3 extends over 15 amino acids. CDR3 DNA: TGTGCCAGCAGTTTGCAGGGCTATAGCAATCAGCCCCAGCATTTT. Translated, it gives CASSLQGYSNQPQHF.

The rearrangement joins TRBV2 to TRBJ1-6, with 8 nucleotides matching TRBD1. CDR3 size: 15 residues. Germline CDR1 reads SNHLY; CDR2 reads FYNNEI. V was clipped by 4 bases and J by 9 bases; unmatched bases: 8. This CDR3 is CASSALDRAGSPLHF. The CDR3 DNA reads TGTGCCAGCAGTGCGTTGGACAGGGCTGGTTCACCCCTCCACTTT.

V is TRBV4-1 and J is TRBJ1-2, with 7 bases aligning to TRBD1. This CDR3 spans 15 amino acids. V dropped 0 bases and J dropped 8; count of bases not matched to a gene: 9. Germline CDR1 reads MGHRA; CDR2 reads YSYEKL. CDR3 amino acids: CASSQEGKGAPGYTF. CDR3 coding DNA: TGCGCCAGCAGCCAAGAAGGAAAGGGGGCGCCCGGCTACACCTTC.

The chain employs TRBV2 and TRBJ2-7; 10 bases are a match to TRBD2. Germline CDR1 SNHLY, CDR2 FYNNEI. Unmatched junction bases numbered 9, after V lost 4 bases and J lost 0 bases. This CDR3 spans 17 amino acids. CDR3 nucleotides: TGTGCCAGCAGTGGCATCTCCCGGACTAGCGGCTCCTACGAGCAGTACTTC. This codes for CASSGISRTSGSYEQYF.

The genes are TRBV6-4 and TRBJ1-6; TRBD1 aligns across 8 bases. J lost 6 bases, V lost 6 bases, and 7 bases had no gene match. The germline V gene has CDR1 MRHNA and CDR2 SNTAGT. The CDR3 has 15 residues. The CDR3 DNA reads TGTGCCAGCAGACCACAGGGGGGGAGTAATTCACCCCTCCACTTT. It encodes CASRPQGGSNSPLHF.

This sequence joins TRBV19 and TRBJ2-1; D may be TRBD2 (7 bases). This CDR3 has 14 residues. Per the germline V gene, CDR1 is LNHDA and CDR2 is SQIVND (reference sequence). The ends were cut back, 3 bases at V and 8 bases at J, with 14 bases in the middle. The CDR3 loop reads CASSIWGGADEQFF. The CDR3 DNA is TGTGCCAGTAGTATCTGGGGGGGGGCGGATGAGCAGTTCTTC.

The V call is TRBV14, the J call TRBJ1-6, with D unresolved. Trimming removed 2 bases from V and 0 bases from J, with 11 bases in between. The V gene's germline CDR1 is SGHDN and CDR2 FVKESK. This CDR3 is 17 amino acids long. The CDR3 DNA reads TGTGCCAGCAGCCAAACAGATTCAAGCTCCTATAATTCACCCCTCCACTTT. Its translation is CASSQTDSSSYNSPLHF.

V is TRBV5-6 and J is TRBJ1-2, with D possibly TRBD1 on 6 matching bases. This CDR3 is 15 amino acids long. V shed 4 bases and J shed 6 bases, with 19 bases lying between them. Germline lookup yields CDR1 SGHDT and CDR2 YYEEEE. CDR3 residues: CASSRQAGGLNGYTF. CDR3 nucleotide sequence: TGTGCCAGCAGCCGACAGGCGGGAGGGCTTAATGGCTACACCTTC. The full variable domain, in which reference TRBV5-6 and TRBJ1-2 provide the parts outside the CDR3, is DAGVTQSPTHLIKTRGQQVTLRCSPKSGHDTVSWYQQALGQGPQFIFQYYEEEERQRGNFPDRFSGHQFPNYSSELNVNALLLGDSALYLCASSRQAGGLNGYTFGSGTRLTVV.

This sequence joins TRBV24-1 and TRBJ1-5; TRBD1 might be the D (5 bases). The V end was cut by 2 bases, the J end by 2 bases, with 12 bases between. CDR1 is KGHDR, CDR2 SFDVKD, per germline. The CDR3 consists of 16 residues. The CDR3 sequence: CATSDSRGGGNQPQHF. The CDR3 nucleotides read TGTGCCACCAGTGATTCGCGGGGGGGAGGCAATCAGCCCCAGCATTTT.